Listed below are T cell receptor beta chains from one sample, sequenced in a study of T cell changes during pregnancy in multiple sclerosis. The data were produced by immunoSEQ multiplex PCR, yet TCRdb's version contains in-frame clones alone and is incomplete. The sample lists tens of thousands of clones, approximately 91% occurring once. Specimen: peripheral blood, collected in the second trimester of pregnancy. The receptors shown here come from a female donor with multiple sclerosis, enrolled in a pregnancy study. The CDR3 runs from the conserved cysteine through the conserved F or W. D genes are given only for firm matches. Some rows mark clone size as missing; the rest say once, few, many or name a class of expanded clone.

>TRBD2|TRBV5-6|TRBJ2-5|.
TGTGCCAGCAGCCAAAGCGGGGTGGAGACCCAGTACTTC
CASSQSGVETQYF
>.|TRBV19|TRBJ1-4|.
TGTGCCAGTTGCCCATTGGGGGGAGTTACTAATGAAAAACTGTTTTTT
CASCPLGGVTNEKLFF
>.|TRBV5-1|TRBJ2-5|.
TGCGCCAGCAGCTTCCCCGGAGGTGGCAGTGGAGAGACCCAGTACTTC
CASSFPGGGSGETQYF
>.|TRBV9|TRBJ1-6|.
TGTGCCAGCAGGGGTGACCAGGGGACCCCCCTCCACTTT
CASRGDQGTPLHF
>.|TRBV30|TRBJ1-1|.
TGTGCCTGGAGTAGCGGGGACACTGAAGCTTTCTTT
CAWSSGDTEAFF
>.|TRBV5-1|TRBJ1-1|once
TGCGCCAGCAGCTTGGGCGGGGCTGGGAACACTGAAGCTTTCTTT
CASSLGGAGNTEAFF
>TRBD1|TRBV5-6|TRBJ1-1|.
TGTGCCAGCAGCTGGGGACAGCACACTGAAGCTTTCTTT
CASSWGQHTEAFF
>TRBD2|TRBV9|TRBJ2-5|once
TGTGCCAGCAGCGCGGGGGGACTAGCGGTCCAAGAGACCCAGTACTTC
CASSAGGLAVQETQYF
>TRBD2|TRBV7-9|TRBJ2-2|.
TGTGCCAGCAGCCCCCCCGCTAGCGGGGGAATCGGGGAGCTGTTTTTT
CASSPPASGGIGELFF
>TRBD1|TRBV5-1|TRBJ1-5|once
TGCGCCAGCAGCGCCCAAGGGGGCGAGGTACAGCCCCAGCATTTT
CASSAQGGEVQPQHF
>.|TRBV19|TRBJ1-5|.
TGTGCCAGTAGTATAAACCGGGGGTTTAGCAATCAGCCCCAGCATTTT
CASSINRGFSNQPQHF
>TRBD1|TRBV5-4|TRBJ1-4|.
TGTGCCAGCTCCTGGCAGGGACAGGGTGAAAAACTGTTTTTT
CASSWQGQGEKLFF
>.|TRBV6-5|TRBJ1-2|.
TGTGCCAGCAGCCCACGGACAGACTATGGCTACACCTTC
CASSPRTDYGYTF
>.|TRBV4-3|TRBJ1-4|.
TGCGCCAGCAGCCAAGAGCCTCTAGGTGGTAATGAAAAACTGTTTTTT
CASSQEPLGGNEKLFF
>.|TRBV7-2|TRBJ2-3|.
TGTGCCAGCGCGGAGGACTACCTCACAGATACGCAGTATTTT
CASAEDYLTDTQYF
>.|TRBV28|TRBJ2-7|.
TGTGCCAGCAGTTTAAGAGACCTCGGACAAACGGAGTACGAGCAGTACTTC
CASSLRDLGQTEYEQYF
>.|TRBV9|TRBJ2-3|.
TGTGCCAGCAGCCCATCCATCCTCCCGGGGACTAGCACAGATACGCAGTATTTT
CASSPSILPGTSTDTQYF
>.|TRBV2|TRBJ2-7|.
TGTGCCAGCAGTGGCGGGACCTCGAGGGAGCAGTACTTC
CASSGGTSREQYF